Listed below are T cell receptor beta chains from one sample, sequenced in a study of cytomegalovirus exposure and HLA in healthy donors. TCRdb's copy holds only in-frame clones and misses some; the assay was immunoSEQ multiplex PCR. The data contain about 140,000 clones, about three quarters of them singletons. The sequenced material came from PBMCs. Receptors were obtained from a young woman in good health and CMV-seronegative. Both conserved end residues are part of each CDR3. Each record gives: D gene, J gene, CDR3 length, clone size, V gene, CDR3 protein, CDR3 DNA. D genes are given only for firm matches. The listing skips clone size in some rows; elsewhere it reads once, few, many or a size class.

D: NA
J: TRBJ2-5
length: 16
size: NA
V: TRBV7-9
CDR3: CASSLGYGQGQETQYF
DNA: TGTGCCAGCAGCTTAGGTTATGGGCAGGGGCAGGAGACCCAGTACTTC

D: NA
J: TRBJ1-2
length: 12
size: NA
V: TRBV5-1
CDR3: CASSLDGSPGTF
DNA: TGCGCCAGCAGCTTGGACGGTTCGCCGGGCACCTTC

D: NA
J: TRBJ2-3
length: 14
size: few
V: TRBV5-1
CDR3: CASSPGDTADTQYF
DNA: TGCGCCAGCAGCCCGGGAGATACCGCAGATACGCAGTATTTT

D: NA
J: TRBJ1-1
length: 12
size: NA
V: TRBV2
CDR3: CASSTGDTEAFF
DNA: TGTGCCAGCAGCACCGGGGACACTGAAGCTTTCTTT

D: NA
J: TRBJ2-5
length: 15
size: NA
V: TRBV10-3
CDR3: CAISNPVQGQETQYF
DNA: TGTGCCATCAGTAACCCCGTCCAGGGCCAAGAGACCCAGTACTTC

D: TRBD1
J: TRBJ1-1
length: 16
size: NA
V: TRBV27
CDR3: CASSPVGQGFLAEAFF
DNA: TGTGCCAGCAGTCCGGTCGGACAGGGTTTCCTCGCTGAAGCTTTCTTT

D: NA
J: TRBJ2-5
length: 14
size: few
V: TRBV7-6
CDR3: CASRRGPTQETQYF
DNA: TGTGCCAGCAGGCGGGGACCAACACAAGAGACCCAGTACTTC

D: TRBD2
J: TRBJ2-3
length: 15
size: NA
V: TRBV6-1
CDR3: CASSEKAGGTDTQYF
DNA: TGTGCCAGCAGTGAAAAGGCGGGGGGCACAGATACGCAGTATTTT

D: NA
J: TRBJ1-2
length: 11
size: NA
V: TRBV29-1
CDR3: CSVEVVGGYTF
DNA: TGCAGCGTTGAAGTAGTCGGGGGCTACACCTTC

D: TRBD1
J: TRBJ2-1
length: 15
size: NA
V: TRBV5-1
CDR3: CASSLGTGDHNEQFF
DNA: TGCGCCAGCAGCTTGGGGACAGGGGATCACAATGAGCAGTTCTTC

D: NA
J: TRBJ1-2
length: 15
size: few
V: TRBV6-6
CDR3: CASTPRGGANYGYTF
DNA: TGTGCCAGCACCCCACGAGGCGGGGCTAACTATGGCTACACCTTC

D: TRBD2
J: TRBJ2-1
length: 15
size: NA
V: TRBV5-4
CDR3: CASSPKAGIYNEQFF
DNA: TGTGCCAGCAGCCCCAAAGCGGGAATCTACAATGAGCAGTTCTTC

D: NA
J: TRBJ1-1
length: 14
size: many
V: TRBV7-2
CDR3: CASSSPETNTEAFF
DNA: TGTGCCAGCAGCTCACCGGAGACGAACACTGAAGCTTTCTTT

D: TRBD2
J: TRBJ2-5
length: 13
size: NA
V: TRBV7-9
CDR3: CASSQAGVGTQYF
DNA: TGTGCCAGCAGCCAGGCGGGAGTTGGGACCCAGTACTTC

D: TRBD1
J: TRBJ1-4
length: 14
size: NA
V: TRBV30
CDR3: CAWSVQGVKEKLFF
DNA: TGTGCCTGGAGTGTACAGGGGGTGAAGGAAAAACTGTTTTTT

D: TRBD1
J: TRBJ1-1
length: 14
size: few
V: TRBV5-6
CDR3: CASSITGGEREAFF
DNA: TGTGCCAGCAGCATCACAGGGGGCGAGCGGGAAGCTTTCTTT

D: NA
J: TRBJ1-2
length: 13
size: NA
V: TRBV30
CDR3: CAWSLQGSDGYTF
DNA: TGTGCCTGGAGCCTACAGGGTTCGGATGGCTACACCTTC

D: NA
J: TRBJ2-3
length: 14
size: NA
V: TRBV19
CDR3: CATTRPEAGDTQYF
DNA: TGTGCCACCACCCGACCTGAGGCGGGTGATACGCAGTATTTT

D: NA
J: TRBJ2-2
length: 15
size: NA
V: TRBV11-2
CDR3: CASSLRQGGAGELFF
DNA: TGTGCCAGCAGCTTGCGGCAGGGGGGCGCCGGGGAGCTGTTTTTT

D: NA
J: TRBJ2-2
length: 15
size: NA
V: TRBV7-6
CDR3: CASSSPGLNTGELFF
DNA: TGTGCCAGCAGCTCGCCGGGACTGAACACCGGGGAGCTGTTTTTT

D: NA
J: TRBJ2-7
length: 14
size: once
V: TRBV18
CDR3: CASSPLLGEREQYF
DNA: TGTGCCAGCTCACCCCTGCTCGGGGAGCGGGAGCAGTACTTC

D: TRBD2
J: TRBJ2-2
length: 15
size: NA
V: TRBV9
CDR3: CASSVGLAETGELFF
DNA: TGTGCCAGCAGCGTAGGACTAGCGGAGACCGGGGAGCTGTTTTTT

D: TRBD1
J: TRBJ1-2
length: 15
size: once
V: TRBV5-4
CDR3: CASSLGQGALDGYTF
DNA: TGTGCCAGCAGCTTAGGGCAGGGGGCTTTAGATGGCTACACCTTC

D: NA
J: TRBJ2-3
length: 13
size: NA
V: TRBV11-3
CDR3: CASSSPVENTQYF
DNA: TGTGCCAGCAGCTCCCCGGTGGAGAATACGCAGTATTTT

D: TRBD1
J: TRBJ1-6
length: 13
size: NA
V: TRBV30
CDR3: CAWAGTGGSPLHF
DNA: TGTGCCTGGGCCGGGACAGGTGGCTCACCCCTCCACTTT

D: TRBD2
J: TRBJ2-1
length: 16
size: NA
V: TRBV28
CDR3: CASRPTSGAVYNEQFF
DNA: TGTGCCAGCAGACCCACTAGCGGGGCGGTCTACAATGAGCAGTTCTTC

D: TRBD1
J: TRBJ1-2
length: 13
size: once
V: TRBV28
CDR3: CASSWDRNYGYTF
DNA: TGTGCCAGCAGCTGGGACAGGAACTATGGCTACACCTTC

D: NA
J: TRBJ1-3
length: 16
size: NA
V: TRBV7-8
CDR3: CASSLVPGSSGNTIYF
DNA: TGTGCCAGCAGCTTAGTCCCAGGATCCTCTGGAAACACCATATATTTT

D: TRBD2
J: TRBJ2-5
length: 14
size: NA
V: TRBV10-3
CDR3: CARLKREVQETQYF
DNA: TGTGCCAGGTTAAAGCGGGAGGTACAAGAGACCCAGTACTTC

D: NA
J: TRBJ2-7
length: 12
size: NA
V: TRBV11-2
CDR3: CASRRDGAEQYF
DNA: TGTGCCAGCAGGCGGGACGGAGCCGAGCAGTACTTC

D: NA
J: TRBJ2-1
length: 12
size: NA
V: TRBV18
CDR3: CASSQVDNEQFF
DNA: TGTGCCAGCTCGCAGGTAGATAATGAGCAGTTCTTC

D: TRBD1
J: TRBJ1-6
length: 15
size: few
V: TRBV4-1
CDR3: CASSQADREHLALHF
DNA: TGCGCCAGCAGCCAGGCGGACAGGGAGCATTTGGCCCTCCACTTT

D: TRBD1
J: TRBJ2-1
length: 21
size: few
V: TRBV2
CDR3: CASSGAATGTGGESSTNEQFF
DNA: TGTGCCAGCAGTGGAGCCGCGACCGGGACAGGGGGCGAATCTTCTACAAATGAGCAGTTCTTC

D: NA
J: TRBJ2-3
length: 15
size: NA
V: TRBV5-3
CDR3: CARSSQSGLTDTQYF
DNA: TGTGCCAGAAGCTCCCAAAGCGGCCTCACAGATACGCAGTATTTT

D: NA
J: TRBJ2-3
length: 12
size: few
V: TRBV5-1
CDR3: CASSTGTDTQYF
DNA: TGCGCCAGCAGCACCGGGACAGATACGCAGTATTTT

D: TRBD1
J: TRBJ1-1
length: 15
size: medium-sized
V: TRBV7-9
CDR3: CASSLADRGVTEAFF
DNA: TGTGCCAGCAGCTTAGCAGACAGGGGGGTCACTGAAGCTTTCTTT

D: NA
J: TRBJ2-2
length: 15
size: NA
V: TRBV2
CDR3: CASRDSRRGTGELFF
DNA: TGTGCCAGCCGAGACTCACGACGGGGTACCGGGGAGCTGTTTTTT

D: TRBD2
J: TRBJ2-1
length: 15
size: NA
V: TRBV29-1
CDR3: CSVKGREGRYNEQFF
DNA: TGCAGCGTAAAGGGGCGGGAGGGGCGCTACAATGAGCAGTTCTTC

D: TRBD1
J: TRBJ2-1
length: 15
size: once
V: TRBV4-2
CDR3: CASSQDRDRHNEQFF
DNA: TGTGCCAGCAGCCAAGATCGGGACAGGCATAATGAGCAGTTCTTC

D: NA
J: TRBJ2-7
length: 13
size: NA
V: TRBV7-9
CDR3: CASRVDGQYEQYF
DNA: TGTGCCAGCAGGGTCGATGGACAGTACGAGCAGTACTTC

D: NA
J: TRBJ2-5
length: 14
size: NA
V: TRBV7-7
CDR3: CASSLVAEKETQYF
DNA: TGTGCTAGCAGCTTAGTGGCGGAAAAAGAGACCCAGTACTTC

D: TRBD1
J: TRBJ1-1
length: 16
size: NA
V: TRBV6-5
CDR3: CASSSRRQGPNTEAFF
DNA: TGTGCCAGCAGTTCCCGACGACAGGGTCCGAACACTGAAGCTTTCTTT

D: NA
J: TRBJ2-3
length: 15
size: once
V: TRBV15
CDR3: CATSRGPSNPDTQYF
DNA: TGTGCCACCAGCAGAGGGCCTAGCAACCCCGATACGCAGTATTTT

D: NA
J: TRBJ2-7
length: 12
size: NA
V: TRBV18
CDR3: CASSAGAYEQYF
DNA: TGTGCCAGCTCAGCGGGGGCGTACGAGCAGTACTTC

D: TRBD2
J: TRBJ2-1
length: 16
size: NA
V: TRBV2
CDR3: CASSEWTSGRYNEQFF
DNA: TGTGCCAGCAGTGAGTGGACTAGCGGGAGATACAATGAGCAGTTCTTC

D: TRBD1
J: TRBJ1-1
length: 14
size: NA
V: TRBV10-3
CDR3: CAISPTGVNTEAFF
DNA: TGTGCCATCAGTCCCACAGGGGTGAACACTGAAGCTTTCTTT

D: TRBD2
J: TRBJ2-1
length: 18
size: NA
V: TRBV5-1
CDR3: CASSLEGPTSGGARKQFF
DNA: TGCGCCAGCAGCTTAGAGGGGCCTACTAGCGGGGGGGCCCGGAAGCAGTTCTTC

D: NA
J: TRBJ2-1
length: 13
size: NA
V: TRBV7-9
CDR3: CASGHQGVGEQFF
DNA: TGTGCCAGCGGCCACCAAGGGGTGGGTGAGCAGTTCTTC

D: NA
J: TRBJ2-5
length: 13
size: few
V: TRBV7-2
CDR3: CASSSLGGETQYF
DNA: TGTGCCAGCAGCTCCCTAGGGGGTGAGACCCAGTACTTC

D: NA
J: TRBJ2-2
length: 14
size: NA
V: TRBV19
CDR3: CASSIGGNTGELFF
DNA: TGTGCCAGTAGTATTGGCGGGAACACCGGGGAGCTGTTTTTT

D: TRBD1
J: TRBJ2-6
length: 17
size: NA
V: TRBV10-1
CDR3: CASSRQGADSGANVLTF
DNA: TGCGCCAGCAGCAGACAGGGGGCTGACTCTGGGGCCAACGTCCTGACTTTC

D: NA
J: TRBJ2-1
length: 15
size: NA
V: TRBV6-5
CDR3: CASSYTSADYNEQFF
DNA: TGTGCCAGCAGTTACACTTCCGCGGACTACAATGAGCAGTTCTTC

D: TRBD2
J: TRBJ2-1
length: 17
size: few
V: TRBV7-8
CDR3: CASSLARGVAGGDEQFF
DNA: TGTGCCAGCAGCTTAGCGCGCGGGGTAGCGGGGGGGGATGAGCAGTTCTTC

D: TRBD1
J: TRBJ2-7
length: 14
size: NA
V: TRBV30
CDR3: CAWGEQGVRDEQYF
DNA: TGTGCCTGGGGTGAGCAGGGGGTTCGGGACGAGCAGTACTTC

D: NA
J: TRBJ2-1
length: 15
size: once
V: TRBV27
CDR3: CASSPDLPPYNEQFF
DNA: TGTGCCAGCAGCCCGGACTTACCTCCCTACAATGAGCAGTTCTTC

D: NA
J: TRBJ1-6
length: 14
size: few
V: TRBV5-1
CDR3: CASSFGTKNSPLHF
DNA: TGCGCCAGCAGCTTTGGCACAAAGAATTCACCCCTCCACTTT

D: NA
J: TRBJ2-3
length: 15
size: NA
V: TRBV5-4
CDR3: CASSHSGGSTDTQYF
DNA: TGTGCCAGCAGCCACTCCGGGGGTAGCACAGATACGCAGTATTTT

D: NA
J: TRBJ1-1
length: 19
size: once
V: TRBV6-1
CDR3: CASSEAHGPSGRRDTEAFF
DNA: TGTGCCAGCAGTGAAGCGCACGGACCGTCCGGGAGGCGTGACACTGAAGCTTTCTTT

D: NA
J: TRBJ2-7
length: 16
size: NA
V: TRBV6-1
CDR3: CASSEAISVSSYEQYF
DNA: TGTGCCAGCAGTGAAGCCATTTCGGTTTCTTCCTACGAGCAGTACTTC

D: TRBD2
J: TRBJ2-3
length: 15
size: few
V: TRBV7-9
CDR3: CASSVMGGSTDTQYF
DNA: TGTGCCAGCAGCGTAATGGGGGGGAGCACAGATACGCAGTATTTT